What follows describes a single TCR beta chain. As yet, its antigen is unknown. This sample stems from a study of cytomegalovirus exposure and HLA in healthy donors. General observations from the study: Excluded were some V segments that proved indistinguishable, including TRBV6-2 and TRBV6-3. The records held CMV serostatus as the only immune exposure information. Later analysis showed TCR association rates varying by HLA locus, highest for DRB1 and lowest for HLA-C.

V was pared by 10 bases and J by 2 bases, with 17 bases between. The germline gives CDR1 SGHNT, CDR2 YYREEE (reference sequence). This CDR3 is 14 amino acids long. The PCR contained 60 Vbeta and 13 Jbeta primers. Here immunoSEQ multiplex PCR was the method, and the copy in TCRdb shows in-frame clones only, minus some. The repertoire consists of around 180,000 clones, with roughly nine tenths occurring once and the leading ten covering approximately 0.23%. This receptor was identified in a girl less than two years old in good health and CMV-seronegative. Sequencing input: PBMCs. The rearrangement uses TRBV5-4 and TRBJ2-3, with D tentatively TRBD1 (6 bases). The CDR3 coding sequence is TGTGCCGCACAGGGATACTCCGACACAGATACGCAGTATTTT. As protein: CAAQGYSDTDTQYF.